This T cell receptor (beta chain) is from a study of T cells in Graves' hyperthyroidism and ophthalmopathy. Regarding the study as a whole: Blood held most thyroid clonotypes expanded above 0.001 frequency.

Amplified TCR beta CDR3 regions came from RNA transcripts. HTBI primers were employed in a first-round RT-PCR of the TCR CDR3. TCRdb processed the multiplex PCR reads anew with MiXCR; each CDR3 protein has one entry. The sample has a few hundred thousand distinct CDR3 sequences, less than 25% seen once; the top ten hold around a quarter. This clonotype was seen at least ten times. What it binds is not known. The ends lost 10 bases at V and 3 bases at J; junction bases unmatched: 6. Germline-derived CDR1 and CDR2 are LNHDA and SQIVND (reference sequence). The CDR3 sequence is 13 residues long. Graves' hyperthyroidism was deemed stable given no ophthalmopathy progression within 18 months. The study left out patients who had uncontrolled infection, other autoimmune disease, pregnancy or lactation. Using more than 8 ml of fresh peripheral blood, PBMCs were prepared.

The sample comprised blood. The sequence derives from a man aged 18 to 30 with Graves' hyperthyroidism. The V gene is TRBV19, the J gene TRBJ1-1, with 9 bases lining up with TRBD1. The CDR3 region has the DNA TGTGCCACCGGACAGGGGTTATACACTGAAGCTTTCTTT. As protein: CATGQGLYTEAFF.